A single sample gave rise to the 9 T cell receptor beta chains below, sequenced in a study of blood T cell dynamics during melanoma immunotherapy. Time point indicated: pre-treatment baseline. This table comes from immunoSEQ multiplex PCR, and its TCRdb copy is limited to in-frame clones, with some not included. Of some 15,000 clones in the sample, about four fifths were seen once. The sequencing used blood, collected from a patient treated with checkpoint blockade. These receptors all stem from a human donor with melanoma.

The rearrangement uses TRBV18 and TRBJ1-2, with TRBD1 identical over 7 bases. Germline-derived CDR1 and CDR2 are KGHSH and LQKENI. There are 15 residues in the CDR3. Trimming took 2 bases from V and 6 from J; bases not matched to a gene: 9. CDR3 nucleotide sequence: TGTGCCAGCTCACCATGGTTCAGGAGGGGGCATGGCTACACCTTC. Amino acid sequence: CASSPWFRRGHGYTF.

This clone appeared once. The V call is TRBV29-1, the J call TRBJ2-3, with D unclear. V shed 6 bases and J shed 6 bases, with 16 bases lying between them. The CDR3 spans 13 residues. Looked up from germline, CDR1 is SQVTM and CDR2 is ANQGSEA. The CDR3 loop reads CSVKSRLGDTQYF. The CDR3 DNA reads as TGCAGCGTGAAATCCCGTTTAGGGGATACGCAGTATTTT.

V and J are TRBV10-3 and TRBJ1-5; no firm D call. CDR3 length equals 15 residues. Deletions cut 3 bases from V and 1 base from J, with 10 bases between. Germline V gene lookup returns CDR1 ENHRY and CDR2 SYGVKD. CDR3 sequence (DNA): TGTGCCATCAGTGATTCCTGGGCGAGCAATCAGCCCCAGCATTTT. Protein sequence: CAISDSWASNQPQHF.

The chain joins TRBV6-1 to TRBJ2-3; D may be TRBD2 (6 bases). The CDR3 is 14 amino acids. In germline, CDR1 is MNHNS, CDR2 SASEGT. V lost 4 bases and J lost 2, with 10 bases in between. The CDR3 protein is CASSVLLATDTQYF. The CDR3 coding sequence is TGTGCCAGCAGTGTTTTACTAGCCACAGATACGCAGTATTTT.

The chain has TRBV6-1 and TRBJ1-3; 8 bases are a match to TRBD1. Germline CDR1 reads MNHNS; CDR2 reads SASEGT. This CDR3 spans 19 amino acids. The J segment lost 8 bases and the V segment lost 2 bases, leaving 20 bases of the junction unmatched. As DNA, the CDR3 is TGTGCCAGCAGTGAATTGACGGTTTACAGGGGGAATTGGCAATACACCATATATTTT. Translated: CASSELTVYRGNWQYTIYF.

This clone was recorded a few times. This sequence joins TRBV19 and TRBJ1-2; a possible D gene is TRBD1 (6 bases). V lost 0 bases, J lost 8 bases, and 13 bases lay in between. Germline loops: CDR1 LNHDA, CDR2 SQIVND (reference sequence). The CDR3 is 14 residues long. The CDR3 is CASSIDLQGPGYTF. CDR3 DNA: TGTGCCAGTAGTATAGATCTCCAGGGGCCGGGCTACACCTTC.

CDR3 in DNA: TGTGCCAGCAGCTTAGATACAGGGATTCGGGGGGGTAACACTGAAGCTTTCTTT. It codes for CASSLDTGIRGGNTEAFF. V is TRBV7-8 and J is TRBJ1-1, with a weak D call TRBD1 (6 bases). CDR1 and CDR2 from the germline V gene are SGHVS and FQNEAQ. This CDR3 region has 18 residues. The V end was cut by 1 base, the J end by 2 bases, with 20 bases between.

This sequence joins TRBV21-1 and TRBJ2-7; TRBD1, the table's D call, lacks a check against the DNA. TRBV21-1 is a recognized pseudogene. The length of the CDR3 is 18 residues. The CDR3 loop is CASSGQGNLKRPSYEQYF. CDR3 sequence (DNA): TGTGCCAGCAGCGGACAGGGGAACCTCAAGCGCCCCTCCTACGAGCAGTACTTC.

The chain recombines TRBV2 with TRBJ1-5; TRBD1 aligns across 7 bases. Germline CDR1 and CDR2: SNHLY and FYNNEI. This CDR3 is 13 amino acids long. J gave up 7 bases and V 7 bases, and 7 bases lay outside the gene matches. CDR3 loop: CASKGQNSQPQHF. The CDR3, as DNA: TGTGCCAGCAAGGGACAGAATTCCCAGCCCCAGCATTTT.